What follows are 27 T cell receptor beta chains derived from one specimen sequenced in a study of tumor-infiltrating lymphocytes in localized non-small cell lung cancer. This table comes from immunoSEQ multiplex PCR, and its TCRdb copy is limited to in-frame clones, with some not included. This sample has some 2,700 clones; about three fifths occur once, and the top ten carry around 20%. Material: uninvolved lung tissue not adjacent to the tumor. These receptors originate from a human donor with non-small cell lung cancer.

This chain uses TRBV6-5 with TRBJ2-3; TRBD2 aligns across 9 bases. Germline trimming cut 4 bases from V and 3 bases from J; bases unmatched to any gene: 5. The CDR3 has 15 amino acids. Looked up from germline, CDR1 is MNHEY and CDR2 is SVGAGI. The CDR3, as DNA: TGTGCCAGCAGTTCGGCGGGAGGGCCGACAGATACGCAGTATTTT. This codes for CASSSAGGPTDTQYF.

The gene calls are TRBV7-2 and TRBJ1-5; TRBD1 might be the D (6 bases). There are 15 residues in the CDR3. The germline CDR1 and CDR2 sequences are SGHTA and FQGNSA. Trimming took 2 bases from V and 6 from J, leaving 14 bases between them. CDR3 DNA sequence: TGTGCCAGCAGCTTATGGGGGGGCGTATCTCAGCCCCAGCATTTT. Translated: CASSLWGGVSQPQHF. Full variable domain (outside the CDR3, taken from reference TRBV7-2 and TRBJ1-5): GAGVSQSPSNKVTEKGKDVELRCDPISGHTALYWYRQSLGQGLEFLIYFQGNSAPDKSGLPSDRFSAERTGGSVSTLTIQRTQQEDSAVYLCASSLWGGVSQPQHFGDGTRLSIL.

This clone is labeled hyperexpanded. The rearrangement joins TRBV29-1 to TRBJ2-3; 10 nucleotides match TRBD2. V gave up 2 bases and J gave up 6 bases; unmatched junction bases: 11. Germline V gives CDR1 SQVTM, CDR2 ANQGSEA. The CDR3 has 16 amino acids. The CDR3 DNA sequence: TGCAGCGTTGAATCCGGGACTAGCGCCCGCCTCGATACGCAGTATTTT. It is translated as CSVESGTSARLDTQYF.

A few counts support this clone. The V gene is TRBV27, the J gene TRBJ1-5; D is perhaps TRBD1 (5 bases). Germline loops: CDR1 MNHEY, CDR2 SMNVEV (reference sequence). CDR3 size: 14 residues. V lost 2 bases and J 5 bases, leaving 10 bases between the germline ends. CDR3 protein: CASSLRGRDQPQHF. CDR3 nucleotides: TGTGCCAGCAGTTTACGGGGCCGTGATCAGCCCCAGCATTTT.

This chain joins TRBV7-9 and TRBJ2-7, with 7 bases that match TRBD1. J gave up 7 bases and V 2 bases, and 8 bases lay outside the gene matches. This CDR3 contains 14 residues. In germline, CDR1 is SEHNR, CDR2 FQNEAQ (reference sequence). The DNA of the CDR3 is TGTGCCAGCAGCTTATCTAGGTCGACAGGGGAGCAGTACTTC. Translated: CASSLSRSTGEQYF.

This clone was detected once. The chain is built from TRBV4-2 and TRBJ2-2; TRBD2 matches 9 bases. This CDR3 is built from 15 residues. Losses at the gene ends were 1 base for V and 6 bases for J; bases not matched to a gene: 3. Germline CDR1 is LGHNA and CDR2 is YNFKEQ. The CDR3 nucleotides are TGTGCCAGCAGCCAAGTTGCGGGAGGGCCCGGGGAGCTGTTTTTT. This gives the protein CASSQVAGGPGELFF.

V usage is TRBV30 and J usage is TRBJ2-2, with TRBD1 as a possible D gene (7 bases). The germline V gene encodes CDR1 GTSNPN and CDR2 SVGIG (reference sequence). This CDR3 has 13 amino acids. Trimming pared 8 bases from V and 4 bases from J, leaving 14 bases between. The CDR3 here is CALRGVSTGELFF. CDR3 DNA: TGTGCCCTCAGGGGGGTGAGCACCGGGGAGCTGTTTTTT.

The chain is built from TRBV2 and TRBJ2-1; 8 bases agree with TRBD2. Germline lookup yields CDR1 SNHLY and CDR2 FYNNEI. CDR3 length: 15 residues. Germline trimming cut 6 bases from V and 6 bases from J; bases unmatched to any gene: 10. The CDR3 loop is CASRLQREFPNEQFF. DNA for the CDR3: TGTGCCAGCAGACTTCAGCGGGAGTTTCCCAATGAGCAGTTCTTC.

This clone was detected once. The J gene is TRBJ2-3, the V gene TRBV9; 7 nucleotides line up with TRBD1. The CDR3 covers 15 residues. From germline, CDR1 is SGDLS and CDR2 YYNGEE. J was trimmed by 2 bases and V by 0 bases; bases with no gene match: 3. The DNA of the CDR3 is TGTGCCAGCAGCGTAGGCAGGGGGTCCACAGATACGCAGTATTTT. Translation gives CASSVGRGSTDTQYF.

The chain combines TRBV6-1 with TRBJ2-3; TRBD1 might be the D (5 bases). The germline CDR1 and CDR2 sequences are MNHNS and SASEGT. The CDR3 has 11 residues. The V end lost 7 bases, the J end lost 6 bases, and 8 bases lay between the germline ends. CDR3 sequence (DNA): TGTGCCAGCACAGGGTTGGATACGCAGTATTTT. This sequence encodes CASTGLDTQYF.

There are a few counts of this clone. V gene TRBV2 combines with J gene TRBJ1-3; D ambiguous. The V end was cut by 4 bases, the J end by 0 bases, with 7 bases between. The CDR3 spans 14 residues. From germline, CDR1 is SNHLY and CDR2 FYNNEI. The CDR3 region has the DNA TGTGCCAGCAGTGGGGCCAACTCTGGAAACACCATATATTTT. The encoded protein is CASSGANSGNTIYF.

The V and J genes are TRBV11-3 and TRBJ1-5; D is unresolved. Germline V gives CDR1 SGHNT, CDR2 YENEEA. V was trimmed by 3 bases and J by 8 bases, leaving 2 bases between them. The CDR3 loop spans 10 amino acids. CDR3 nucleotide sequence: TGTGCCAGCAGCTTCAAGCCCCAGCATTTT. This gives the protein CASSFKPQHF.

The CDR3 spells CASSLGRPGQTSYEQYF. For the CDR3, the DNA is TGCGCCAGCAGCTTGGGGAGACCGGGACAGACCTCCTACGAGCAGTACTTC. The chain recombines TRBV5-1 with TRBJ2-7; 7 nucleotides match TRBD1. The CDR3 sequence is 17 residues long. J was trimmed by 0 bases and V by 0 bases; bases with no gene match: 9. From germline, CDR1 is SGHRS and CDR2 YFSETQ.

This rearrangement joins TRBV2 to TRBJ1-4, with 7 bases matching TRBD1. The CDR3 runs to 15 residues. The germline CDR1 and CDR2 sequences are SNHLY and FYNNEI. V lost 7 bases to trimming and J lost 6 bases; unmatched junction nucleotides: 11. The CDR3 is CASTTTGTVHEKLFF. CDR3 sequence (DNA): TGTGCCAGCACCACGACCGGGACAGTCCATGAAAAACTGTTTTTT.

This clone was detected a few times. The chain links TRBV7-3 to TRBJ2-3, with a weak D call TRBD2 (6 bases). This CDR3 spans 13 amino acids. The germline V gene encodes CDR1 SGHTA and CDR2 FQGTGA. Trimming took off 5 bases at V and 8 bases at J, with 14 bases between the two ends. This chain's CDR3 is CASSPTEGGTQYF. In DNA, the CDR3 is TGTGCCAGCAGCCCTACGGAGGGAGGTACGCAGTATTTT.

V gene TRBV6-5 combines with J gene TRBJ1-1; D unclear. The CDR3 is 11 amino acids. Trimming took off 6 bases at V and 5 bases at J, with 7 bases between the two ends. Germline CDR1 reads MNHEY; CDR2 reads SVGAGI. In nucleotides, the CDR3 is TGTGCCAGCAGGAGCCGAACTGAAGCTTTCTTT. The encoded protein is CASRSRTEAFF.

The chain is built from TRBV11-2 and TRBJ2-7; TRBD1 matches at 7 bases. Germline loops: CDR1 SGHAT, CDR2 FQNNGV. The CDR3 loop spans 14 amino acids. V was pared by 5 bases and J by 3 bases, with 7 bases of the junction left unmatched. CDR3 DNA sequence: TGTGCCAGCAGCCAACGACAGGGTATCTACGAGCAGTACTTC. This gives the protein CASSQRQGIYEQYF.

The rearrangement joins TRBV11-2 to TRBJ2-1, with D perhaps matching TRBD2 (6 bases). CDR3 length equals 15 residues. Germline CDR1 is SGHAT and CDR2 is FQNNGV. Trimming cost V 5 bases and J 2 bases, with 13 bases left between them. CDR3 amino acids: CASSVGGNPYNEQFF. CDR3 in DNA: TGTGCCAGCAGCGTCGGCGGGAATCCCTACAATGAGCAGTTCTTC.

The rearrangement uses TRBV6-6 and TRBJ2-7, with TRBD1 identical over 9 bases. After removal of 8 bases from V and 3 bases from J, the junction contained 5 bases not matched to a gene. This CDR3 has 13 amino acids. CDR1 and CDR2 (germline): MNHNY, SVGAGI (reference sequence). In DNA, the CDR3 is TGTGCCAGCTTTCGGGGACAGGGCTACGAGCAGTACTTC. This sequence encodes CASFRGQGYEQYF.

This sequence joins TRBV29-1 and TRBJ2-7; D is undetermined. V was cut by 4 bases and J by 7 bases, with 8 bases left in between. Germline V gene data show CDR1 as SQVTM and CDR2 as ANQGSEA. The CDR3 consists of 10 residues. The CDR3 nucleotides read TGCAGCGTTGGAAGTGAGGAGCAGTACTTC. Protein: CSVGSEEQYF.

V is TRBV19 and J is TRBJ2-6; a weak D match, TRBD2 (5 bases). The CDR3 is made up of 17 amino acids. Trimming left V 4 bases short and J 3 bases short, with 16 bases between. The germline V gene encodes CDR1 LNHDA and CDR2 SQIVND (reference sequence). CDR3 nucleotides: TGTGCCAGTAGTACCCCGGCTCTAGCAGGTGGGGCCAACGTCCTGACTTTC. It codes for CASSTPALAGGANVLTF.

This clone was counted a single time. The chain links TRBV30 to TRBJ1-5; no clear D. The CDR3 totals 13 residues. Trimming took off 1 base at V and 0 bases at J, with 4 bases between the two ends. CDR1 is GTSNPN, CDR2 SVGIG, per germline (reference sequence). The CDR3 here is CAWSGDSNQPQHF. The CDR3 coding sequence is TGTGCCTGGAGTGGAGATAGCAATCAGCCCCAGCATTTT.

CDR3 loop: CASSPRTSVETQYF. DNA for the CDR3: TGTGCCAGCAGTCCGCGGACTAGTGTCGAGACCCAGTACTTC. The chain is built from TRBV27 and TRBJ2-5; the match to TRBD2 covers 7 bases. The CDR3 loop spans 14 amino acids. V was clipped by 5 bases and J by 5 bases; unmatched bases: 8. Per germline, CDR1 MNHEY and CDR2 SMNVEV (reference sequence).

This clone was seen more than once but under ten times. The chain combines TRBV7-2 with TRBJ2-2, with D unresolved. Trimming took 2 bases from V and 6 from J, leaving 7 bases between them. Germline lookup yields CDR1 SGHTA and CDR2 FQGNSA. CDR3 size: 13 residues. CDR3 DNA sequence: TGTGCCAGCAGCTTAAGTAGCTCCGGGGAGCTGTTTTTT. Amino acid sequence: CASSLSSSGELFF.

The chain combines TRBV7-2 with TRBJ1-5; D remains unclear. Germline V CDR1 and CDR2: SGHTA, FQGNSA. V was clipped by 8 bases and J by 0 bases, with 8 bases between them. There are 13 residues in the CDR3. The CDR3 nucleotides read TGTGCCAGCGGATCCTATAGCAATCAGCCCCAGCATTTT. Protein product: CASGSYSNQPQHF.

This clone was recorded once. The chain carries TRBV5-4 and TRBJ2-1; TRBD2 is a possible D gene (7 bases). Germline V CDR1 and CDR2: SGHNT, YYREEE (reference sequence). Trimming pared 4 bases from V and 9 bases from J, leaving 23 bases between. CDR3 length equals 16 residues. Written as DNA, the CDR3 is TGTGCCAGCAGCCCCCTGGGGGGGGCGCGACATTTTGAGCAGTTCTTC. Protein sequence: CASSPLGGARHFEQFF.

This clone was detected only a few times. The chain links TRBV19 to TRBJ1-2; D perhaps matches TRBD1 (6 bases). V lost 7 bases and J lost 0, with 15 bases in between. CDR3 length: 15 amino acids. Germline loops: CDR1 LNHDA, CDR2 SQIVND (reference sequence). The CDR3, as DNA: TGTGCCAGTAATGCAGGACAGTATCCTAACTATGGCTACACCTTC. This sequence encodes CASNAGQYPNYGYTF.